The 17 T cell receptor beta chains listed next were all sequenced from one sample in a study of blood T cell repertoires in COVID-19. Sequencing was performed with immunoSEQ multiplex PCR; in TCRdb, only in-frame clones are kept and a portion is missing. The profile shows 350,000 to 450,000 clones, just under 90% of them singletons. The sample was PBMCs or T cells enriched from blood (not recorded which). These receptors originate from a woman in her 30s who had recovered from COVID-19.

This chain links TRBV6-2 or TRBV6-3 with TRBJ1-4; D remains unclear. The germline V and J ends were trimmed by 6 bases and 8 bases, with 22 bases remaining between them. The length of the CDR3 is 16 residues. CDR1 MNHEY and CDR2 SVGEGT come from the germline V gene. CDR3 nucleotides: TGTGCCAGCAGCGACCCCGCGGAAGGATTGGAGGAAAAACTGTTTTTT. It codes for CASSDPAEGLEEKLFF.

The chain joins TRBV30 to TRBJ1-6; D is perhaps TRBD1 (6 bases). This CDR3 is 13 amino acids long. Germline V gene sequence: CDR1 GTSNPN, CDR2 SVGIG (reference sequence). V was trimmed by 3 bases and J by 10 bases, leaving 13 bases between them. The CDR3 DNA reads TGTGCCTGGAGCGGACAGTACAAATCACCCCTCCACTTT. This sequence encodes CAWSGQYKSPLHF.

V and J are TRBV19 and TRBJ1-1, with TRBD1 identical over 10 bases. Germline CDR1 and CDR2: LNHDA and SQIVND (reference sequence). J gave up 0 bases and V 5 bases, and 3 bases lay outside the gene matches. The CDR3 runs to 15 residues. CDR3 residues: CASSLGQGMNTEAFF. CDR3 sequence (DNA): TGTGCCAGTAGTCTGGGACAGGGGATGAACACTGAAGCTTTCTTT.

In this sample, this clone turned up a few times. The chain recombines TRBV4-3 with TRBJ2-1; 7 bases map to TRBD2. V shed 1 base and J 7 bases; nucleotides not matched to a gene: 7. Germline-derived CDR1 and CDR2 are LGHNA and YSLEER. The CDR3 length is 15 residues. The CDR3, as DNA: TGCGCCAGCAGCCAAGTGTCTAGCGGTCTGAATGAGCAGTTCTTC. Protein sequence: CASSQVSSGLNEQFF.

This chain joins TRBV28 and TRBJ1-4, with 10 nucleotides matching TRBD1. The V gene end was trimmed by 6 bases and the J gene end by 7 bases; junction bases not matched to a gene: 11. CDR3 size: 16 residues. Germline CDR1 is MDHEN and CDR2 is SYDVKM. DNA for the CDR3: TGTGCCAGCAGCCCCGGAGACAGGGGGCGGATTGAAAAACTGTTTTTT. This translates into CASSPGDRGRIEKLFF.

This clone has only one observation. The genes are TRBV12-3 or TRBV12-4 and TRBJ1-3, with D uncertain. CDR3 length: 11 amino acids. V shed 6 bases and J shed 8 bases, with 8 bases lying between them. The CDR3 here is CASRAYDTIYF. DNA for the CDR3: TGTGCCAGCAGAGCCTATGACACCATATATTTT.

The CDR3 loop is CASSSGAYSNQPQHF. The CDR3 region has the DNA TGTGCCAGCAGTTCAGGGGCATATAGCAATCAGCCCCAGCATTTT. The V call is TRBV27, the J call TRBJ1-5; D possibly corresponds to TRBD1 (6 bases). Germline-derived CDR1 and CDR2 are MNHEY and SMNVEV (reference sequence). Trimming took off 4 bases at V and 0 bases at J, with 10 bases between the two ends. The CDR3 extends over 15 amino acids.

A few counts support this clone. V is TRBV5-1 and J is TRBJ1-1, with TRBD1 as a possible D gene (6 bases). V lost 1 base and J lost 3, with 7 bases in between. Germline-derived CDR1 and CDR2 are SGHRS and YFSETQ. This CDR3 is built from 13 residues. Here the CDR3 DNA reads TGCGCCAGCAGCTTGTCAGGGGACACTGAAGCTTTCTTT. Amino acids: CASSLSGDTEAFF.

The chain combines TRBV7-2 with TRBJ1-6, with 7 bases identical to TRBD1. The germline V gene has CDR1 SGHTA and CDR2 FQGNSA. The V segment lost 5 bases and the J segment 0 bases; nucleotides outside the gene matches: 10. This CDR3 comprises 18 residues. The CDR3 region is CASSLRRQGISYNSPLHF. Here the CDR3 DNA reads TGTGCCAGCAGCCTCAGGCGACAGGGAATCTCCTATAATTCACCCCTCCACTTT. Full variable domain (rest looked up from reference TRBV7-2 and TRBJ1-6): GAGVSQSPSNKVTEKGKDVELRCDPISGHTALYWYRQSLGQGLEFLIYFQGNSAPDKSGLPSDRFSAERTGGSVSTLTIQRTQQEDSAVYLCASSLRRQGISYNSPLHFGNGTRLTVT.

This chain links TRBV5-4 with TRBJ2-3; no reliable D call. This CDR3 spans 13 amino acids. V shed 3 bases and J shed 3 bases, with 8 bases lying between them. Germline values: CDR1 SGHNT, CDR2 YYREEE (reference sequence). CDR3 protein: CASSSDLTDTQYF. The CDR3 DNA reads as TGTGCCAGCAGCTCTGACTTGACAGATACGCAGTATTTT.

In nucleotides, the CDR3 is TGTGCCAGCAGCGTACGACAGGGGGGTTACGAGCAGTACTTC. Translating gives CASSVRQGGYEQYF. This chain connects TRBV5-4 to TRBJ2-7; 9 positions agree with TRBD1. CDR1 and CDR2 from the germline V gene are SGHNT and YYREEE (reference sequence). The CDR3 is 14 amino acids. J was trimmed by 4 bases and V by 4 bases; bases with no gene match: 6.

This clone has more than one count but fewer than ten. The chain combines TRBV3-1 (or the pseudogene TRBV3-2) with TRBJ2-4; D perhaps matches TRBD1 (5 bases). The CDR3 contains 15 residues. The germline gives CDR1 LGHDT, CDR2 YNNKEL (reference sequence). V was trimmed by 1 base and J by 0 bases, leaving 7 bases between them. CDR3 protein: CASSQAGIAKNIQYF. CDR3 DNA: TGTGCCAGCAGCCAAGCAGGGATAGCCAAAAACATTCAGTACTTC.

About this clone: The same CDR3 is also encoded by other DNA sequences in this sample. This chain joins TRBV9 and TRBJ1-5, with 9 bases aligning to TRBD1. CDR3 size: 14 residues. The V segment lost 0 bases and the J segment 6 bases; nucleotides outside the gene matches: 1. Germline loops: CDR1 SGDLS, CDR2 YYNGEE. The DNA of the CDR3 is TGTGCCAGCAGCGTAGGGGGACAGGGTCAGCCCCAGCATTTT. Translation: CASSVGGQGQPQHF.

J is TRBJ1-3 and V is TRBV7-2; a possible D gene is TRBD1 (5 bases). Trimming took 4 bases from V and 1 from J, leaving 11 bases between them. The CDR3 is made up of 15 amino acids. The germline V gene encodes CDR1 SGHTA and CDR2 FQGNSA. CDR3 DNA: TGTGCCAGCAGCTCCTACGGGGGATCTGGAAACACCATATATTTT. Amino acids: CASSSYGGSGNTIYF.

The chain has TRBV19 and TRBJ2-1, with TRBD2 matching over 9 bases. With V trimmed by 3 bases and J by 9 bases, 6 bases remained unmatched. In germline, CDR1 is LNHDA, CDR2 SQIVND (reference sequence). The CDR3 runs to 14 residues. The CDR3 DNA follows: TGTGCCAGTAGTATCGGCGGGAGGGATTCTGAGCAGTTCTTC. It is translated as CASSIGGRDSEQFF.

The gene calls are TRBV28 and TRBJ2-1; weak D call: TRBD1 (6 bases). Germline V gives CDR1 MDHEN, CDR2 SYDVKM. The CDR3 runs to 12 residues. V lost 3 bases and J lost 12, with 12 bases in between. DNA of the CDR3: TGTGCCAGCAGTTTCCGAAAACAGGGGCAGTTCTTC. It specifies CASSFRKQGQFF.

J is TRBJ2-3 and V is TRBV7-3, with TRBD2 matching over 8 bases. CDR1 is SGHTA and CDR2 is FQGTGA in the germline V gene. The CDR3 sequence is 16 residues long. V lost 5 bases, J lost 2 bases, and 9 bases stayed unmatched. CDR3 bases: TGTGCCAGCAGCCAAAGATTAGCGGGGATCACAGATACGCAGTATTTT. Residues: CASSQRLAGITDTQYF.